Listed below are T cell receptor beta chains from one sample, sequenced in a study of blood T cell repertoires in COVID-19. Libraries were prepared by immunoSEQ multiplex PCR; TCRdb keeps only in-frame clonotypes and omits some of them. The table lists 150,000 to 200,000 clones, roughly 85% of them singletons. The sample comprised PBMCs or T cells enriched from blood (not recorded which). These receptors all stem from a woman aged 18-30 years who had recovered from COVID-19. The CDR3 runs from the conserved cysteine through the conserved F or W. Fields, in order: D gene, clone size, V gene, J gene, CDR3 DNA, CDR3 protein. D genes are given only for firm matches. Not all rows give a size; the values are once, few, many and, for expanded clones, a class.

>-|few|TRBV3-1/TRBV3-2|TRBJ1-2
TGTGCCAGCAGCCAAGGGAGGGGCTACACCTTC
CASSQGRGYTF
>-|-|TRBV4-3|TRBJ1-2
TGCGCCAGCAGCCAAGAGTGGGTACTCAGGGATGGCTACACCTTC
CASSQEWVLRDGYTF
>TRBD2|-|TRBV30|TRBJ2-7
TGTGCCTGGACCCCGATGCGACTAGCGGTTACCTACGAGCAGTACTTC
CAWTPMRLAVTYEQYF
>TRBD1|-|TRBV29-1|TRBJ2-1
TGCAGCGTTGGGACAGGGGGCTACAATGAGCAGTTCTTC
CSVGTGGYNEQFF
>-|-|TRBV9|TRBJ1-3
TGTGCCAGCAGCACGGGACTCTCTGGAAACACCATATATTTT
CASSTGLSGNTIYF
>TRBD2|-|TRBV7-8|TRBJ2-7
TGTGCCAGCAGCACCCTAGCGGGAGGGCCGTACGAGCAGTACTTC
CASSTLAGGPYEQYF
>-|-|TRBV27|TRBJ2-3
TGTGCCAGCAGTTTATCTGGGAGGCATACGCAGTATTTT
CASSLSGRHTQYF
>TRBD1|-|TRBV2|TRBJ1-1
TGTGCCAGCAAACCGGGACAGTACTACATGAACACTGAAGCTTTCTTT
CASKPGQYYMNTEAFF
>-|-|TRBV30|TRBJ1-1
TGTGCCTGGAGTGTACGGAGTGAAGCTTTCTTT
CAWSVRSEAFF
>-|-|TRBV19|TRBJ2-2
TGTGCCGGGGGGGGCGTCGCGAACACCGGGGAGCTGTTTTTT
CAGGGVANTGELFF
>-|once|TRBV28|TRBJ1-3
TGTGCCAGCAGTCCGCCCTTTGGGCAGGGGAGTGGAAACACCATATATTTT
CASSPPFGQGSGNTIYF
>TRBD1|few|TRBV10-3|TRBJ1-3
TGTGCCATCACCCCCGGAGGACAGGAGGTTTCGGGAAACACCATATATTTT
CAITPGGQEVSGNTIYF
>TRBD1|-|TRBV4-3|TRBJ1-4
TGCGCCAGCAGCCAAGGGGGCCGGGACAGTAATGAAAAACTGTTTTTT
CASSQGGRDSNEKLFF
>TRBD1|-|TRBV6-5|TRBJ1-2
TGTGCCAGCAGTCGGGACAGGGGAGGCTACACCTTC
CASSRDRGGYTF
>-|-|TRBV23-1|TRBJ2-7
TGCGCCAGCAGTCACAGTGACTCACACTCCTACGAGCAGTACTTC
CASSHSDSHSYEQYF
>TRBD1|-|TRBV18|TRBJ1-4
TGTGCCAGCTCACCCCTGGACAGGGAAGAAAAACTGTTTTTT
CASSPLDREEKLFF
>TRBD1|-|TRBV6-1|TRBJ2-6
TGTGCCAGCAGGACAGGGGCCGGGGCCAACGTCCTGACTTTC
CASRTGAGANVLTF
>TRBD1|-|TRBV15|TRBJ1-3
TGTGCCACCAGCAGAGTTCGTCCGATGACCGCGACAGGGAATGGAAACACCATATATTTT
CATSRVRPMTATGNGNTIYF
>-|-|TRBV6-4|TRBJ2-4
TGTGCCAGCAGTCCCGGAGTGACAGAGTCCAAAAACATTCAGTACTTC
CASSPGVTESKNIQYF
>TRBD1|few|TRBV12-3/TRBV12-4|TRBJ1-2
TGTGCCAGCAGCCAGACAGGGTTTGGCTACACCTTC
CASSQTGFGYTF
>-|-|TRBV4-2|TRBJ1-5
TGTGCCAGCAGCCAAGATCCGGGTCAGCCCCAGCATTTT
CASSQDPGQPQHF
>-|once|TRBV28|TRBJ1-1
TGTGCCAGCAGTCCCTCGGGGTCCGTGAACACTGAAGCTTTCTTT
CASSPSGSVNTEAFF
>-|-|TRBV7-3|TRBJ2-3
TGTGCCAGCAGCTTATTCGAGGGTCTAGATACGCAGTATTTT
CASSLFEGLDTQYF
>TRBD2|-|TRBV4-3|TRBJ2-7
TGCGCCAGCAGCCAGGTTCTGGCGGGACTAGATTCCGGCTACGAGCAGTACTTC
CASSQVLAGLDSGYEQYF
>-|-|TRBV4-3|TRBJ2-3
TGCGCCAGCAGCCAAGTGGTCTCTAGTCCCCGCACAGATACGCAGTATTTT
CASSQVVSSPRTDTQYF
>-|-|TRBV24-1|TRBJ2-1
TGTGCCACCAGTGATTTGCAATTTGGAGATCGGTTCTTC
CATSDLQFGDRFF
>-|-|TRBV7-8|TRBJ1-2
TGTGCCAGCAGCTGGCAGGGGTCCGTCTATGGCTACACCTTC
CASSWQGSVYGYTF
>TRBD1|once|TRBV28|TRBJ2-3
TGTGCCAGCAGTGAACAGGGGGTCGGCACAGATACGCAGTATTTT
CASSEQGVGTDTQYF
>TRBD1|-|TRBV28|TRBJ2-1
TGTGCCAGCAGCATGGACAGGGCGAATGAGCAGTTCTTC
CASSMDRANEQFF
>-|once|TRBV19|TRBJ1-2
TGTGCCAGTACCACGGGGGGCGAGGAAAACTATGGCTACACCTTC
CASTTGGEENYGYTF
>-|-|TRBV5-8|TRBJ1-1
TGTGCCAGCAGCTTGTGGGAGAAGTTCACTGAAGCTTTCTTT
CASSLWEKFTEAFF
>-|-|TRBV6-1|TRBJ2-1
TGTGCCAGCAGTGAAGGCACAGATCTCACCTCTTACAATGAGCAGTTCTTC
CASSEGTDLTSYNEQFF
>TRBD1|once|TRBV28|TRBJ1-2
TGTGCCAGCAGTTTCCGGGACAGGGTCTTCTATGGCTACACCTTC
CASSFRDRVFYGYTF
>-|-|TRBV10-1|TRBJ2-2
TGCGCCAGCAGGGGAGGTACGAACACCGGGGAGCTGTTTTTT
CASRGGTNTGELFF
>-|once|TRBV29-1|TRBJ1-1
TGCAGCGTTCGACAGGTTATGAACACTGAAGCTTTCTTT
CSVRQVMNTEAFF